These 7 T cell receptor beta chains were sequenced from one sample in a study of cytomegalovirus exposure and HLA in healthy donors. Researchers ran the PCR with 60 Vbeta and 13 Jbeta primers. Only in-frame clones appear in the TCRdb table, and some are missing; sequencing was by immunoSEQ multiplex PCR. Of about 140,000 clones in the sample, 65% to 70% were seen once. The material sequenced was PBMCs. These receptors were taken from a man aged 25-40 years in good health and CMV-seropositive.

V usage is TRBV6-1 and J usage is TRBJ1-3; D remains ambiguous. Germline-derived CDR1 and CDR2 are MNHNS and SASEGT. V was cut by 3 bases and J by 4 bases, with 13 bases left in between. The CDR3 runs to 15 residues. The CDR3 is CASSELSGMGNTIYF. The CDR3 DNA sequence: TGTGCCAGCAGTGAGTTGTCAGGAATGGGAAACACCATATATTTT.

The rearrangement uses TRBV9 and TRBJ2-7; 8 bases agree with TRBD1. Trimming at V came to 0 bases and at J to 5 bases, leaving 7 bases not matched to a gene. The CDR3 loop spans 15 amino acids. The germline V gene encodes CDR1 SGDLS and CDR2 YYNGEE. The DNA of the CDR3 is TGTGCCAGCAGCGTAGATGACAGGGGAATCCACGAGCAGTACTTC. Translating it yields CASSVDDRGIHEQYF.

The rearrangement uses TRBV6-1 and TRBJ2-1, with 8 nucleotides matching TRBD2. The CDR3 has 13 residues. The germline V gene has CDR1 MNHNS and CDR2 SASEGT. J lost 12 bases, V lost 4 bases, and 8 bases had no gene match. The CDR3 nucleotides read TGTGCCAGCAGTGTGGAGCGGGAGTCTGCGCAGTTCTTC. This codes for CASSVERESAQFF.

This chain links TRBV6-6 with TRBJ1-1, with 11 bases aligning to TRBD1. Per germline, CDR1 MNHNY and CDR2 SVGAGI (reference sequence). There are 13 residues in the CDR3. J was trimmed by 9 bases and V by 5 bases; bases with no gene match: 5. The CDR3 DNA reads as TGTGCCAGCAGTCAGGGGACAGGGGGGAAAGCTTTCTTT. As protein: CASSQGTGGKAFF.

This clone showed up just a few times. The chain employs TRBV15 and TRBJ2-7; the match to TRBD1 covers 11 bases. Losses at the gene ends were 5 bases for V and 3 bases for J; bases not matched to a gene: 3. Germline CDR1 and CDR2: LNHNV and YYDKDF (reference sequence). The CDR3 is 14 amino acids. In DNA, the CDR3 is TGTGCCACCAGCCTCGGGACAGGGGGCTACGAGCAGTACTTC. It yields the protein CATSLGTGGYEQYF. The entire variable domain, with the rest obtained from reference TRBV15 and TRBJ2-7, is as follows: DAMVIQNPRYQVTQFGKPVTLSCSQTLNHNVMYWYQQKSSQAPKLLFHYYDKDFNNEADTPDNFQSRRPNTSFCFLDIRSPGLGDTAMYLCATSLGTGGYEQYFGPGTRLTVT.

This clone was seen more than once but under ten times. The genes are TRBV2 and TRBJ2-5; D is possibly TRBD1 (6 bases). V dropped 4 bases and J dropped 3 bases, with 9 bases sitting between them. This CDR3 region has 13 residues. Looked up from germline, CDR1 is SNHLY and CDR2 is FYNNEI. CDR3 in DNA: TGTGCCAGCAGTGCCCACAGGGAAGAGACCCAGTACTTC. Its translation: CASSAHREETQYF. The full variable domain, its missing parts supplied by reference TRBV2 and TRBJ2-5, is EPEVTQTPSHQVTQMGQEVILRCVPISNHLYFYWYRQILGQKVEFLVSFYNNEISEKSEIFDDQFSVERPDGSNFTLKIRSTKLEDSAMYFCASSAHREETQYFGPGTRLLVL.

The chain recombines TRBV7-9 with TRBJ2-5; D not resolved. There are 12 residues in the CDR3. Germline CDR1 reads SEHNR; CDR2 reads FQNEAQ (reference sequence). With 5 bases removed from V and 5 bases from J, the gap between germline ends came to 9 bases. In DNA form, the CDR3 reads TGTGCCAGCAGCCAAACGGTGGAGACCCAGTACTTC. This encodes CASSQTVETQYF.